The clone carrying this T cell receptor (beta chain) has only a few counts. The source of the sample is a study of blood T cells in healthy people across ages. The CDR3 loop spans 14 amino acids. Germline values: CDR1 SGHTA, CDR2 FQGNSA. Trimming cost V 5 bases and J 5 bases, with 15 bases left between them. Primed by a sample-barcoded 5' primer and a J-beta primer mix, a second PCR proceeded for roughly 6 to 12 cycles. MiXCR, applied by TCRdb to the 5' RACE reads, yields one record per CDR3 protein. This repertoire shows about 760,000 distinct CDR3 sequences, roughly 25% found once; its top ten account for 9% to 9.5%. Every sample gave at least 6 micrograms of total RNA when it was extracted. These data were also filed under a second study, of T cells of mothers and their children.

The chain recombines TRBV7-2 with TRBJ2-5, with D maybe TRBD2 (5 bases). The receptor was derived from a boy younger than 18 in good health. Material: blood. The CDR3 loop reads CASSTSLRAETQYF. CDR3 coding DNA: TGTGCCAGCAGCACAAGTTTGAGGGCTGAGACCCAGTACTTC.